These 27 T cell receptor beta chains were sequenced from one sample in a study of OX40 agonist ivuxolimab in advanced cancers. The library was built by means of the immunoSEQ multiplex PCR assay. TCRdb provides this immuneACCESS table in a form limited to in-frame rearrangements. Some clones are lacking; in checked studies, under half of them reflect an unresolved V gene, and why the rest are absent is not known. This sample holds under 60,000 clones; roughly nine tenths were observed only once. The ten largest clones take up about 5% of the sample. The sequenced sample was CD4+ or CD8+ T cells sorted from blood, obtained in a trial of the OX40 agonist ivuxolimab. The receptor source for this set is an adult with an advanced solid tumor such as melanoma, head and neck, liver or kidney cancer.

The J gene is TRBJ2-3, the V gene TRBV5-1, with D possibly called TRBD1 or TRBD2 (5 bases each). The CDR3 runs 16 residues. Trimming cost V 0 bases and J 2 bases, with 13 bases left between them. Germline CDR1 and CDR2: SGHRS and YFSETQ. The CDR3 nucleotides are TGCGCCAGCAGCTTGGGGCCGGGGACCCACACAGATACGCAGTATTTT. It yields the protein CASSLGPGTHTDTQYF.

CDR3 in amino acids: CASSSGQATNYGYTF. In DNA, the CDR3 is TGTGCCAGCAGCTCCGGACAGGCAACTAACTATGGCTACACCTTC. V gene TRBV5-6 combines with J gene TRBJ1-2; 7 nucleotides agree with TRBD1. The trim removed 3 bases at V and 0 bases at J, leaving 5 bases unmatched. This CDR3 has 15 residues. Germline V CDR1 and CDR2: SGHDT, YYEEEE.

This sequence joins TRBV14 and TRBJ2-1; maybe TRBD1 (6 bases). The V gene lost 1 base and the J gene lost 3 bases, with 22 bases spanning the gap. Germline assignment: CDR1 SGHDN and CDR2 FVKESK. This CDR3 comprises 19 residues. CDR3 residues: CASSQVGRGRGLSYNEQFF. The CDR3 bases are TGTGCCAGCAGCCAAGTGGGCAGGGGTCGGGGTTTAAGCTACAATGAGCAGTTCTTC.

The chain couples TRBV6-5 to TRBJ2-3; weak D call: TRBD1 (5 bases). This CDR3 region has 15 residues. Trimming removed 7 bases at V and 0 bases at J, with 14 bases between. In germline, CDR1 is MNHEY, CDR2 SVGAGI. CDR3 sequence: CASTQSTASTDTQYF. The CDR3 bases are TGTGCCAGCACTCAGTCGACAGCCAGCACAGATACGCAGTATTTT.

This chain joins TRBV25-1 and TRBJ2-1; D gene ambiguous. V lost 1 base, J lost 5 bases, and 21 bases lay in between. Germline CDR1 reads MGHDK; CDR2 reads SYGVNS. The CDR3 runs to 18 residues. The chain's CDR3 is CASSESPAGRRVDNEQFF. CDR3 DNA: TGTGCCAGCAGTGAATCCCCTGCTGGGCGGCGCGTGGACAATGAGCAGTTCTTC. The full variable domain, with the rest looked up from reference TRBV25-1 and TRBJ2-1, is EADIYQTPRYLVIGTGKKITLECSQTMGHDKMYWYQQDPGMELHLIHYSYGVNSTEKGDLSSESTVSRIRTEHFPLTLESARPSHTSQYLCASSESPAGRRVDNEQFFGPGTRLTVL.

A single count supports this clone. The J gene is TRBJ1-5, the V gene TRBV5-4; D perhaps matches TRBD1 (5 bases). The germline V and J ends were trimmed by 4 bases and 5 bases, with 13 bases remaining between them. CDR1 is SGHNT, CDR2 YYREEE, per germline (reference sequence). The CDR3 consists of 14 residues. DNA of the CDR3: TGTGCCAGCAGCGTGGGGGGGATCGATCAGCCCCAGCATTTT. This gives the protein CASSVGGIDQPQHF.

The J gene is TRBJ1-5, the V gene TRBV28; TRBD1 agrees at 7 bases. The J segment lost 3 bases and the V segment lost 5 bases, leaving 4 bases of the junction unmatched. There are 14 residues in the CDR3. Germline V lookup: CDR1 MDHEN, CDR2 SYDVKM. The CDR3 bases are TGTGCCAGCAGTCCCGGGACAGACAATCAGCCCCAGCATTTT. Protein product: CASSPGTDNQPQHF.

About this clone: This specimen includes other DNA sequences encoding the same CDR3. The rearrangement joins TRBV13 to TRBJ1-1, with D unclear. Germline CDR1 reads PRHDT; CDR2 reads FYEKMQ (reference sequence). Deletions cut 7 bases from V and 1 base from J, with 13 bases between. There are 14 residues in the CDR3. The CDR3 coding sequence is TGTGCCAGCACCTTTAGAGGGAGGAACACTGAAGCTTTCTTT. Its translation is CASTFRGRNTEAFF.

Here the CDR3 reads CASSAQGSGTGDGYTF. Written as DNA, the CDR3 is TGTGCCAGCTCAGCACAAGGGAGTGGGACAGGAGATGGCTACACCTTC. The V gene is TRBV18, the J gene TRBJ1-2, with TRBD1 matching over 8 bases. The CDR3 runs to 16 residues. V shed 5 bases and J 6 bases; nucleotides not matched to a gene: 14. Germline V lookup: CDR1 KGHSH, CDR2 LQKENI.

The chain employs TRBV10-2 and TRBJ2-1, with a weak D call TRBD1 (6 bases). V was cut by 7 bases and J by 5 bases, with 12 bases left in between. Germline CDR1 reads WSHSY; CDR2 reads SAAADI. The CDR3 spans 13 residues. As DNA, the CDR3 is TGCGCCAGCAATGGACAGATCCACAATGAGCAGTTCTTC. It translates to CASNGQIHNEQFF.

The chain carries TRBV2 and TRBJ2-7, with TRBD2 matching over 8 bases. V was pared by 1 base and J by 1 base, with 9 bases of the junction left unmatched. CDR3 length equals 17 residues. Germline lookup yields CDR1 SNHLY and CDR2 FYNNEI. In DNA form, the CDR3 reads TGTGCCAGCAGTGAAGGGGTAGCGGGATCACCATCCTACGAGCAGTACTTC. It yields the protein CASSEGVAGSPSYEQYF.

This clone was seen only a few times. The chain combines TRBV2 with TRBJ2-3; D is undetermined. V was trimmed by 6 bases and J by 6 bases, leaving 7 bases between them. This CDR3 spans 11 amino acids. Per germline, CDR1 SNHLY and CDR2 FYNNEI. The CDR3 nucleotides are TGTGCCAGCAGGCGTAGGGATACGCAGTATTTT. Its protein is CASRRRDTQYF.

DNA of the CDR3: TGTGCCAGTTCAGACAGGGGGCGTATCTCCGAGCAGTACTTC. This translates into CASSDRGRISEQYF. The J gene is TRBJ2-7, the V gene TRBV6-1, with 10 bases aligning to TRBD1. There are 14 residues in the CDR3. The V segment lost 9 bases and the J segment 6 bases; nucleotides outside the gene matches: 11. Germline V CDR1 and CDR2: MNHNS, SASEGT.

For the CDR3, the DNA is TGTGCCAGCGGGGGGGTGAGGAGGGAACAGCCCCAGCATTTT. The encoded protein is CASGGVRREQPQHF. The rearrangement joins TRBV2 to TRBJ1-5; the D gene is possibly TRBD1 (5 bases). Germline CDR1 is SNHLY and CDR2 is FYNNEI. The V end was cut by 8 bases, the J end by 7 bases, with 18 bases between. The CDR3 is made up of 14 amino acids. The whole variable domain, remainder taken from reference TRBV2 and TRBJ1-5, is EPEVTQTPSHQVTQMGQEVILRCVPISNHLYFYWYRQILGQKVEFLVSFYNNEISEKSEIFDDQFSVERPDGSNFTLKIRSTKLEDSAMYFCASGGVRREQPQHFGDGTRLSIL.

This clone came up once. The chain links TRBV5-4 to TRBJ2-3; D not resolved. Trimming shortened V by 4 bases and J by 0 bases, and 15 bases separated the two germline ends. Germline V CDR1 and CDR2: SGHNT, YYREEE (reference sequence). This CDR3 comprises 16 residues. CDR3 in DNA: TGTGCCAGCAGCCCCCGACGTTTCGGAAGCACAGATACGCAGTATTTT. It translates to CASSPRRFGSTDTQYF.

V usage is TRBV2 and J usage is TRBJ2-7, with D possibly being TRBD1 (6 bases). With 0 bases removed from V and 3 bases from J, the gap between germline ends came to 15 bases. The germline V gene encodes CDR1 SNHLY and CDR2 FYNNEI. There are 16 residues in the CDR3. In nucleotides, the CDR3 is TGTGCCAGCAGTGAAGCTCCAGGGGCCCTAAACTACGAGCAGTACTTC. It is translated as CASSEAPGALNYEQYF.

In its sample, this clone was seen a few times. The chain is built from TRBV7-9 and TRBJ1-3; perhaps TRBD1 as D (5 bases). Trimming took 5 bases from V and 4 from J, leaving 9 bases between them. The CDR3 contains 13 residues. Looked up from germline, CDR1 is SEHNR and CDR2 is FQNEAQ (reference sequence). The CDR3 bases are TGTGCCAGCAGCGCCCGACAGGGAAACACCATATATTTT. Its protein product is CASSARQGNTIYF.

V and J are TRBV6-6 and TRBJ1-1, with D hard to call. The germline V gene has CDR1 MNHNY and CDR2 SVGAGI (reference sequence). V was pared by 0 bases and J by 5 bases, with 10 bases between. The CDR3 is 14 amino acids. The CDR3 DNA reads as TGTGCCAGCAGTTACTCGGAGTCTTGGACTGAAGCTTTCTTT. Protein: CASSYSESWTEAFF.

The chain joins TRBV4-1 to TRBJ1-1; D remains ambiguous. V shed 0 bases and J shed 1 base, with 6 bases lying between them. Germline V CDR1 and CDR2: MGHRA, YSYEKL. CDR3 length equals 14 residues. CDR3: CASSQEGTNTEAFF. DNA of the CDR3: TGCGCCAGCAGCCAAGAAGGCACGAACACTGAAGCTTTCTTT.

A remark on this clone: The junction does not match germline at one end; this may be a read error. The chain has TRBV2 and TRBJ2-7; 9 nucleotides match TRBD2. The CDR3 is made up of 14 amino acids. CDR1 is SNHLY and CDR2 is FYNNEI in the germline V gene. CDR3 residues: CASSEQRGATEEYF. Here the CDR3 DNA reads TGTGCCAGCAGTGAACAGCGGGGGGCCACCGAGGAGTACTTC.

This clone came up a few times. The gene calls are TRBV10-3 and TRBJ2-7, with D perhaps matching TRBD1 (5 bases). V shed 0 bases and J shed 3 bases, with 6 bases lying between them. Germline values: CDR1 ENHRY, CDR2 SYGVKD. The CDR3 length is 13 residues. The CDR3 loop is CAISESTDYEQYF. In DNA, the CDR3 is TGTGCCATCAGTGAGTCGACAGACTACGAGCAGTACTTC.

In DNA form, the CDR3 reads TGTGCCAGCACCCCCTTCACAACTAATGAAAAACTGTTTTTT. Residues: CASTPFTTNEKLFF. The chain employs TRBV6-5 and TRBJ1-4; unclear D gene. V dropped 7 bases and J dropped 0 bases, with 9 bases sitting between them. The CDR3 contains 14 residues. CDR1 and CDR2 from the germline V gene are MNHEY and SVGAGI.

This clone was detected once. V gene TRBV5-5 combines with J gene TRBJ1-5; 7 nucleotides line up with TRBD1. Germline CDR1 SGHKS, CDR2 YYEKEE (reference sequence). The ends lost 4 bases at V and 1 base at J; junction bases unmatched: 8. The CDR3 sequence is 16 residues long. This CDR3 reads CASSANQGESNQPQHF. CDR3 sequence (DNA): TGTGCCAGCAGCGCCAATCAGGGGGAGAGCAATCAGCCCCAGCATTTT.

This sequence joins TRBV6-5 and TRBJ1-1, with D tentatively TRBD1 (5 bases). The CDR3 extends over 14 amino acids. CDR1 MNHEY and CDR2 SVGAGI come from the germline V gene. The V and J ends lost 8 bases and 5 bases respectively, with 18 bases between them. CDR3 in amino acids: CASAGPRRGTEAFF. The CDR3 DNA is TGTGCCAGCGCCGGTCCACGACGGGGGACTGAAGCTTTCTTT.

The J gene is TRBJ1-1, the V gene TRBV28, with D tentatively TRBD1 (5 bases). Trimming took 2 bases from V and 1 from J, leaving 17 bases between them. CDR3 size: 17 residues. Looked up from germline, CDR1 is MDHEN and CDR2 is SYDVKM. Here the CDR3 reads CASSLRRGSGGNTEAFF. The CDR3 nucleotides read TGTGCCAGCAGTTTAAGGAGGGGAAGCGGGGGGAACACTGAAGCTTTCTTT.

This clone occurred once. The chain carries TRBV6-6 and TRBJ2-2, with 7 bases identical to TRBD1. J was trimmed by 6 bases and V by 8 bases; bases with no gene match: 6. This CDR3 is 13 amino acids long. Per germline, CDR1 MNHNY and CDR2 SVGAGI (reference sequence). CDR3 nucleotides: TGTGCCAGCTCAACAGGGGTCCCCGGGGAGCTGTTTTTT. Translating gives CASSTGVPGELFF.

V and J are TRBV18 and TRBJ2-3; D is tentatively TRBD1 or TRBD2 (5 bases each). The length of the CDR3 is 14 residues. Germline V lookup: CDR1 KGHSH, CDR2 LQKENI. V was pared by 2 bases and J by 2 bases, with 8 bases between. The CDR3 region has the DNA TGTGCCAGCTCACCATTGGGGGTCACAGATACGCAGTATTTT. Translating gives CASSPLGVTDTQYF.